This TCR beta chain was identified in a study of CD8 T cells in ankylosing spondylitis. Study-level points and caveats: As reported, disease-linked clones showed significant enrichment in matched ankylosing spondylitis synovial fluid.

This clonotype was observed a few times. Antigen: not known. The V gene lost 4 bases and the J gene lost 4 bases, with 23 bases spanning the gap. The germline V gene has CDR1 SGHRS and CDR2 YFSETQ. This CDR3 has 18 residues. MiXCR was run by TCRdb on the 5' RACE reads, yielding one entry per CDR3 protein. Of roughly 180,000 distinct CDR3 sequences listed, roughly 11% are singletons. Material for sequencing was blood, either unsorted or a sorted T cell fraction (not recorded which). The chain combines TRBV5-1 with TRBJ2-2, with D perhaps TRBD1 (6 bases). This sequence originates from a male donor with ankylosing spondylitis or in good health (not recorded which). The CDR3 loop reads CASSLNRALGRPTGELFF. CDR3 bases: TGCGCCAGCAGCCTGAACAGGGCGCTTGGTAGACCCACCGGGGAGCTGTTTTTT.